This paragraph covers one T cell receptor (beta chain) sequence. These data are taken from a study of blood T cell repertoires in COVID-19. On the study more broadly: Both acute and convalescent COVID-19 samples were obtained from the United States, Italy and Spain. PBMCs, B-cell-depleted T cells, or T cells were the source of the cDNA or gDNA that made up the material.

Using immunoSEQ multiplex PCR, the repertoire was profiled, and TCRdb retains in-frame clones only, with some absent. The data contain about 90,000 clones, 75% to 85% of them singletons. The CDR3 is 19 amino acids. Germline values: CDR1 SGHRS, CDR2 YFSETQ. After removal of 3 bases from V and 2 bases from J, the junction contained 11 bases not matched to a gene. This chain links TRBV5-1 with TRBJ2-3; 14 bases agree with TRBD2. The clonotype originates from a woman aged 70-85 years with acute or convalescent COVID-19. Sequencing input: peripheral blood. In DNA form, the CDR3 reads TGCGCCAGCAGCTGGGGGACTAGCGGGAGAGCCCGGACCACAGATACGCAGTATTTT. Translating it yields CASSWGTSGRARTTDTQYF.